This T cell receptor (beta chain) originates from a study of CD8 T cells in ankylosing spondylitis. Study findings and constraints: For ankylosing spondylitis blood, a TCR beta motif of about eight highly homologous variants appeared characteristic.

There are many counts of this clonotype. Its antigen is not identified. A single record per CDR3 protein comes from TCRdb applying MiXCR to the 5' RACE reads. The table has about 39,000 distinct CDR3 sequences, 2.5% to 3.5% seen once. The CDR3 is made up of 15 amino acids. The V gene end was trimmed by 5 bases and the J gene end by 4 bases; junction bases not matched to a gene: 9. Germline V gene data show CDR1 as SGDLS and CDR2 as YYNGEE. This sequence joins TRBV9 and TRBJ2-3, with 8 bases matching TRBD2. The TCR comes from a male donor with ankylosing spondylitis or in good health (not recorded which). The sequenced sample was blood, either unsorted or a sorted T cell fraction (not recorded which). The CDR3 reads CASSSREGSADTQYF. Written as DNA, the CDR3 is TGTGCCAGCAGTAGTCGGGAGGGATCGGCAGATACGCAGTATTTT.